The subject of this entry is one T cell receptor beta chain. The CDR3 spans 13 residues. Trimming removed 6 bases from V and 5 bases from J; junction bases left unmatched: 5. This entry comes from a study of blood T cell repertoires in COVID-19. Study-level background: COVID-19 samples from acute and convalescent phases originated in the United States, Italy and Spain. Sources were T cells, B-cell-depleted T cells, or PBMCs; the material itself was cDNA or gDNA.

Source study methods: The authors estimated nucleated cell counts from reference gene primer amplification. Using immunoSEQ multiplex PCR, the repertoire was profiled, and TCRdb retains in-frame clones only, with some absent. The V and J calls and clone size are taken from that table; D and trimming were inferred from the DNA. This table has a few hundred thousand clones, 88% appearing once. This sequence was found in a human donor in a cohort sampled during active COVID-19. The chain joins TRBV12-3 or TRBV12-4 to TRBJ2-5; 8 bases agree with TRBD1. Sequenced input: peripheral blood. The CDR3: CASRRTGRETQYF. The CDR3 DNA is TGTGCCAGCAGACGGACAGGGCGGGAGACCCAGTACTTC.